This TCR beta chain was recovered during a study of blood T cells in healthy people across ages. Study results and limitations: Donors of long life had a larger count of naive CD4+ cells and greater diversity than aged donors.

Through a sample-barcoded 5' primer and a J-beta primer mix, a second PCR was run for about 6 to 11 cycles. The study obtained at least 3 million CDR3-containing paired-end reads from every sample. TCRdb ran MiXCR on the 5' RACE reads and lists one entry per CDR3 protein. The repertoire holds hundreds of thousands of distinct CDR3 sequences, with approximately 44% as singletons. Donor samples were obtained from healthy Caucasian individuals from Russia, aged 6 to 90. This clonotype was found a few times. Its antigen remains unidentified. The CDR3 is 17 residues long. From germline, CDR1 is LGHNA and CDR2 YSLEER. The V gene lost 3 bases and the J gene lost 0 bases, with 12 bases spanning the gap.

The sample was blood. The clonotype was recovered from a man aged 55-75 years in good health. The chain uses TRBV4-3 and TRBJ2-6; D ambiguous. CDR3 coding DNA: TGCGCCAGCAGCCAGGATCTGGTGCGCTCTGGGGCCAACGTCCTGACTTTC. Its protein product is CASSQDLVRSGANVLTF.